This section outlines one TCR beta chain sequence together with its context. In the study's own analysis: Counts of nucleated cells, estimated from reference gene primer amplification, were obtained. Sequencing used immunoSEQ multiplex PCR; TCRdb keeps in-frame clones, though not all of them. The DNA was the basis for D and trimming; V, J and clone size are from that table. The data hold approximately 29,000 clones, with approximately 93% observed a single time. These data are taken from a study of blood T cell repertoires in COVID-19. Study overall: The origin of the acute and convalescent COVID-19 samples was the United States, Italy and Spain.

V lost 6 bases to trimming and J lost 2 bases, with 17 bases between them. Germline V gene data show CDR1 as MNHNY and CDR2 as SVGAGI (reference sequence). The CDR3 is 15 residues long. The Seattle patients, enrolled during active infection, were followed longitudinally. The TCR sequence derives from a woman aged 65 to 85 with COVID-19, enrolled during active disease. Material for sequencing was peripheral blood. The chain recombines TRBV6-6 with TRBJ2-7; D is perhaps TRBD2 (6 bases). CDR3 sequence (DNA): TGTGCCAGCAGGCCCGGGGTAGCGGAGACCTACGAGCAGTACTTC. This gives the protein CASRPGVAETYEQYF.